These 7 T cell receptor beta chains were sequenced from one sample in a study of technical replicates of blood from a few donors. Libraries were prepared by immunoSEQ multiplex PCR; TCRdb keeps only in-frame clonotypes and omits some of them. This table has about 70,000 clones, nearly 98% appearing once. Sequencing input: T cells isolated from PBMCs. These receptors were collected from a human donor in good health.

The J gene is TRBJ1-2, the V gene TRBV27; TRBD1 aligns across 7 bases. Losses at the gene ends were 6 bases for V and 0 bases for J; bases not matched to a gene: 4. The length of the CDR3 is 14 residues. The germline gives CDR1 MNHEY, CDR2 SMNVEV (reference sequence). CDR3 bases: TGTGCCAGCAGACAGACAGGGTCTAACTATGGCTACACCTTC. The encoded protein is CASRQTGSNYGYTF.

This clone was counted a single time. This sequence joins TRBV29-1 and TRBJ1-1; D perhaps matches TRBD1 (5 bases). CDR3 size: 13 residues. The germline CDR1 and CDR2 sequences are SQVTM and ANQGSEA. V gave up 3 bases and J gave up 7 bases, with 15 bases separating them. The CDR3, as DNA: TGCAGCGTTGAGTGGACAAACTATTTTGAAGCTTTCTTT. Protein sequence: CSVEWTNYFEAFF.

This clone was detected once. This rearrangement joins TRBV27 to TRBJ2-2; 10 bases are shared with TRBD2. Germline assignment: CDR1 MNHEY and CDR2 SMNVEV (reference sequence). The CDR3 has 16 residues. The V gene end was trimmed by 8 bases and the J gene end by 7 bases; junction bases not matched to a gene: 13. As DNA, the CDR3 is TGTGCCAGCCGTCTTCTAGCGGGAGAGTCCCACGGGGAGCTGTTTTTT. It codes for CASRLLAGESHGELFF.

The rearrangement links TRBV5-8 to TRBJ1-5; D might be TRBD1 (6 bases). Germline loops: CDR1 SGHTS, CDR2 YDEGEE. The CDR3 loop spans 15 amino acids. V shed 2 bases and J shed 6 bases, with 15 bases lying between them. This CDR3 is CASSFGQIPSQPQHF. The CDR3, as DNA: TGTGCCAGCAGCTTTGGACAGATTCCTAGTCAGCCCCAGCATTTT.

The chain employs TRBV29-1 and TRBJ2-1; perhaps TRBD1 as D (5 bases). Deletions cut 7 bases from V and 1 base from J, with 11 bases between. The CDR3 extends over 13 amino acids. The germline gives CDR1 SQVTM, CDR2 ANQGSEA. The CDR3 here is CSARTPSYNEQFF. The CDR3 region has the DNA TGCAGCGCGAGGACACCTTCCTACAATGAGCAGTTCTTC.

V gene TRBV2 combines with J gene TRBJ1-2, with D uncertain. V was pared by 1 base and J by 7 bases, with 13 bases between. The CDR3 is 14 amino acids. Germline V CDR1 and CDR2: SNHLY, FYNNEI. The CDR3 loop reads CASSEVSSSLGYTF. The DNA of the CDR3 is TGTGCCAGCAGTGAAGTTAGCAGCTCTCTTGGCTACACCTTC.

As DNA, the CDR3 is TGTGCCAGCAGCGGATCTAGAGGGCCTAACTCTGGGGCCAACGTCCTGACTTTC. Its protein product is CASSGSRGPNSGANVLTF. J is TRBJ2-6 and V is TRBV9, with D perhaps TRBD2 (5 bases). The V end lost 3 bases, the J end lost 0 bases, and 16 bases lay between the germline ends. Germline V gene data show CDR1 as SGDLS and CDR2 as YYNGEE. The CDR3 consists of 18 residues.